A single sample is the source of the 9 T cell receptor beta chains below, sequenced in a study of cytomegalovirus exposure and HLA in healthy donors. Amplification used 60 Vbeta primers and 13 Jbeta primers. Sequenced by immunoSEQ multiplex PCR; TCRdb stores in-frame clones only, minus some. The sample holds around 140,000 clones; about three quarters are singletons and the top ten take over 1.5%. Material: PBMCs. These receptors originate from a man in his forties in good health and CMV-seronegative.

The V gene is TRBV4-2, the J gene TRBJ1-6; perhaps TRBD1 as D (6 bases). In germline, CDR1 is LGHNA, CDR2 YNFKEQ. Trimming took 6 bases from V and 7 from J, leaving 16 bases between them. This CDR3 contains 15 residues. The CDR3 spells CASSRTGLENSPLHF. CDR3 sequence (DNA): TGTGCCAGCAGTCGTACAGGGTTGGAGAATTCACCCCTCCACTTT.

The genes are TRBV28 and TRBJ2-1, with D possibly matching TRBD2 (5 bases). This CDR3 is built from 12 residues. Germline CDR1 reads MDHEN; CDR2 reads SYDVKM. V lost 8 bases and J 8 bases, leaving 13 bases between the germline ends. CDR3 residues: CASWRSSHEQFF. CDR3 nucleotides: TGTGCCAGCTGGAGGAGTAGTCATGAGCAGTTCTTC.

The rearrangement links TRBV25-1 to TRBJ2-5; the match to TRBD1 covers 7 bases. This CDR3 contains 14 residues. Germline-derived CDR1 and CDR2 are MGHDK and SYGVNS. The trim removed 7 bases at V and 5 bases at J, leaving 10 bases unmatched. As DNA, the CDR3 is TGTGCCAGCACCTATTTAGGGGGCGAGGAGACCCAGTACTTC. This gives the protein CASTYLGGEETQYF.

The rearrangement uses TRBV4-1 and TRBJ2-7; 12 positions agree with TRBD2. The germline V gene encodes CDR1 MGHRA and CDR2 YSYEKL. The CDR3 totals 16 residues. Germline trimming cut 4 bases from V and 7 bases from J; bases unmatched to any gene: 11. The CDR3 loop reads CASSLATSGRTGEQYF. Here the CDR3 DNA reads TGCGCCAGCAGCCTCGCTACTAGCGGGAGGACTGGGGAGCAGTACTTC.

The chain carries TRBV11-2 and TRBJ2-7; D is unresolved. The CDR3 covers 10 residues. Germline values: CDR1 SGHAT, CDR2 FQNNGV. The V and J ends lost 8 bases and 7 bases respectively, with 9 bases between them. CDR3 in amino acids: CASSGREQYF. For the CDR3, the DNA is TGTGCCAGCTCTGGCCGTGAGCAGTACTTC.

This clone has more than one count but fewer than ten. V is TRBV4-1 and J is TRBJ2-4; 7 bases line up with TRBD1. The V gene's germline CDR1 is MGHRA and CDR2 YSYEKL. Germline trimming cut 4 bases from V and 8 bases from J; bases unmatched to any gene: 8. The CDR3 loop spans 14 amino acids. The CDR3 nucleotides read TGCGCCAGCAGCCTACAGGGGTCTAGAGACATTCAGTACTTC. It is translated as CASSLQGSRDIQYF.

This chain connects TRBV5-1 to TRBJ2-5; weak D call: TRBD1 (5 bases). The J call may be faulty, since TRBJ2-7 better matches the DNA end. CDR3 length: 14 amino acids. Germline-derived CDR1 and CDR2 are SGHRS and YFSETQ. The CDR3: CASSSRQFSYEQYF. CDR3 DNA sequence: TGCGCCAGCAGCTCCAGACAGTTCAGCTACGAGCAGTACTTC.

This clone was detected a few times. The chain uses TRBV28 and TRBJ1-2, with 7 positions matching TRBD1. The germline V gene has CDR1 MDHEN and CDR2 SYDVKM. This CDR3 contains 13 residues. The V gene end was trimmed by 2 bases and the J gene end by 6 bases; junction bases not matched to a gene: 3. The CDR3 DNA reads TGTGCCAGCAGTTTAGACCAGGGGGATGGCTACACCTTC. Amino acids: CASSLDQGDGYTF.

J is TRBJ1-5 and V is TRBV28; 9 bases match TRBD1. The J segment lost 0 bases and the V segment lost 4 bases, leaving 4 bases of the junction unmatched. Germline V gene lookup returns CDR1 MDHEN and CDR2 SYDVKM. The length of the CDR3 is 16 residues. The CDR3 reads CASSSGTGLSNQPQHF. The CDR3 DNA is TGTGCCAGCAGTTCCGGGACAGGGCTTAGCAATCAGCCCCAGCATTTT.